Each of the 26 T cell receptor beta chains below was sequenced from the same sample in a study of immune evolution from preneoplasia to lung adenocarcinoma. Using immunoSEQ multiplex PCR, the repertoire was profiled, and TCRdb retains in-frame clones only, with some absent. The profile shows 30,000 to 45,000 clones, 74% of them singletons. The sequencing sample was made of FFPE invasive lung adenocarcinoma tissue. Receptors originate from a person aged 55 to 75 with lung adenocarcinoma.

This clone was counted only a few times. The DNA of the CDR3 is TGTGCCAGCTCACCACTCCCCGCTGAGGGAATCTACACCTTC. Amino acid sequence: CASSPLPAEGIYTF. The chain recombines TRBV18 with TRBJ1-2, with unresolved D. V lost 1 base to trimming and J lost 10 bases, with 16 bases between them. CDR3 length: 14 amino acids. Germline CDR1 KGHSH, CDR2 LQKENI. The entire variable domain, with the rest obtained from reference TRBV18 and TRBJ1-2, is as follows: NAGVMQNPRHLVRRRGQEARLRCSPMKGHSHVYWYRQLPEEGLKFMVYLQKENIIDESGMPKERFSAEFPKEGPSILRIQQVVRGDSAAYFCASSPLPAEGIYTFGSGTRLTVV.

This rearrangement joins TRBV4-2 to TRBJ2-1, with D hard to call. CDR1 LGHNA and CDR2 YNFKEQ come from the germline V gene. Trimming shortened V by 3 bases and J by 0 bases, and 12 bases separated the two germline ends. CDR3 size: 16 residues. CDR3 DNA sequence: TGTGCCAGCAGCCATGGAGACTTAGACTCCTACAATGAGCAGTTCTTC. Translated: CASSHGDLDSYNEQFF.

By share, this clone ranks as medium-sized (0.01 to 0.1%). This chain links TRBV28 with TRBJ2-6, with a tentative D call TRBD1 (5 bases). The V end lost 8 bases, the J end lost 5 bases, and 10 bases lay between the germline ends. CDR3 size: 13 residues. CDR1 is MDHEN, CDR2 SYDVKM, per germline. The CDR3 loop reads CASGNRRANVLTF. The CDR3 DNA sequence: TGTGCCAGCGGTAACAGGAGGGCCAACGTCCTGACTTTC. Full variable domain (rest looked up from reference TRBV28 and TRBJ2-6): DVKVTQSSRYLVKRTGEKVFLECVQDMDHENMFWYRQDPGLGLRLIYFSYDVKMKEKGDIPEGYSVSREKKERFSLILESASTNQTSMYLCASGNRRANVLTFGAGSRLTVL.

The chain combines TRBV19 with TRBJ2-5; TRBD2 matches at 7 bases. The germline V gene encodes CDR1 LNHDA and CDR2 SQIVND (reference sequence). This CDR3 contains 14 residues. Trimming cost V 2 bases and J 4 bases; bases outside gene matches: 4. The CDR3 DNA reads as TGTGCCAGTAGTATAATGAGCGGGGCAGAGACCCAGTACTTC. Its translation is CASSIMSGAETQYF. The variable domain in full, with the rest retrieved from reference TRBV19 and TRBJ2-5, is DGGITQSPKYLFRKEGQNVTLSCEQNLNHDAMYWYRQDPGQGLRLIYYSQIVNDFQKGDIAEGYSVSREKKESFPLTVTSAQKNPTAFYLCASSIMSGAETQYFGPGTRLLVL.

Only one count was recorded for this clone. The chain has TRBV9 and TRBJ1-1; no reliable D call. The CDR3 has 13 residues. V dropped 0 bases and J dropped 2 bases, with 5 bases sitting between them. The germline V gene encodes CDR1 SGDLS and CDR2 YYNGEE. The CDR3 bases are TGTGCCAGCAGCGTAGGCATCAACACTGAAGCTTTCTTT. The encoded protein is CASSVGINTEAFF.

This chain connects TRBV7-9 to TRBJ2-2, with D possibly TRBD2 on 6 matching bases. From germline, CDR1 is SEHNR and CDR2 FQNEAQ (reference sequence). V dropped 6 bases and J dropped 3 bases, with 14 bases sitting between them. The CDR3 is made up of 15 amino acids. The CDR3 coding sequence is TGTGCCAGCAGGGGGGGACTGGGTTACACCGGGGAGCTGTTTTTT. Protein product: CASRGGLGYTGELFF.

As concerns this clone: Other nucleotide sequences in the sample specify the same CDR3. The chain recombines TRBV5-1 with TRBJ2-3, with 7 positions matching TRBD2. This CDR3 is 14 amino acids long. Germline assignment: CDR1 SGHRS and CDR2 YFSETQ. Germline trimming cut 4 bases from V and 3 bases from J; bases unmatched to any gene: 5. The CDR3 DNA is TGCGCCAGCAGCCTGAGCGGGACTACAGATACGCAGTATTTT. Translated: CASSLSGTTDTQYF. Using reference TRBV5-1 and TRBJ2-3 for the parts outside the CDR3, the full variable domain is KAGVTQTPRYLIKTRGQQVTLSCSPISGHRSVSWYQQTPGQGLQFLFEYFSETQRNKGNFPGRFSGRQFSNSRSEMNVSTLELGDSALYLCASSLSGTTDTQYFGPGTRLTVL.

This chain connects TRBV9 to TRBJ2-1, with TRBD2 matching over 10 bases. The CDR3 covers 14 residues. Germline V gene sequence: CDR1 SGDLS, CDR2 YYNGEE. Unmatched junction bases numbered 2, after V lost 5 bases and J lost 3 bases. The CDR3 DNA reads TGTGCCAGCAGTAGGACTAGCGGCTACAATGAGCAGTTCTTC. Residues: CASSRTSGYNEQFF.

The chain links TRBV6-5 to TRBJ1-1; D not certain. Deletions cut 6 bases from V and 4 bases from J, with 18 bases between. This CDR3 has 15 residues. Per germline, CDR1 MNHEY and CDR2 SVGAGI. CDR3 region: CASSSEYRVATEAFF. CDR3 in DNA: TGTGCCAGCAGCTCCGAATATAGGGTTGCCACTGAAGCTTTCTTT.

The chain couples TRBV7-8 to TRBJ2-3, with a tentative D call TRBD2 (5 bases). The CDR3 runs to 15 residues. Germline V lookup: CDR1 SGHVS, CDR2 FQNEAQ. Deletions cut 4 bases from V and 2 bases from J, with 13 bases between. The CDR3 spells CASSSLRAATDTQYF. CDR3 DNA sequence: TGTGCCAGCAGCTCCCTGAGGGCTGCCACAGATACGCAGTATTTT.

This chain uses TRBV7-6 with TRBJ2-3; a weak D match, TRBD1 (5 bases). There are 16 residues in the CDR3. CDR1 is SGHVS, CDR2 FNYEAQ, per germline. V lost 1 base to trimming and J lost 3 bases, with 14 bases between them. DNA for the CDR3: TGTGCCAGCAGCTTAGAGTCAGGGTTCCCTACAGATACGCAGTATTTT. It encodes CASSLESGFPTDTQYF.

The DNA for the CDR3 is TGTGCCAGTACCAGGACTAGCGCCCAAGTCAGCACCGGGGAGCTGTTTTTT. Translation gives CASTRTSAQVSTGELFF. V and J are TRBV19 and TRBJ2-2, with 9 bases aligning to TRBD2. The V gene end was trimmed by 7 bases and the J gene end by 4 bases; junction bases not matched to a gene: 13. Per germline, CDR1 LNHDA and CDR2 SQIVND (reference sequence). This CDR3 has 17 residues.

V is TRBV4-1 and J is TRBJ2-3; D might be TRBD1 or TRBD2, each matching 5 bases. The V end was cut by 0 bases, the J end by 3 bases, with 10 bases between. Per the germline V gene, CDR1 is MGHRA and CDR2 is YSYEKL. This CDR3 is built from 15 residues. The CDR3 protein is CASSQESGRTDTQYF. DNA of the CDR3: TGCGCCAGCAGCCAAGAATCAGGGAGAACAGATACGCAGTATTTT.

V usage is TRBV12-5 and J usage is TRBJ2-3; D might be TRBD1 (6 bases). This CDR3 spans 13 amino acids. CDR1 and CDR2 from the germline V gene are LGHNT and FRNRAP. V dropped 3 bases and J dropped 4 bases, with 8 bases sitting between them. For the CDR3, the DNA is TGTGCTAGTGGTTTTTCAGGGGCAGATACGCAGTATTTT. Translated: CASGFSGADTQYF.

This chain joins TRBV29-1 and TRBJ2-1; 11 bases are shared with TRBD2. Germline CDR1 is SQVTM and CDR2 is ANQGSEA. With 1 base clipped from V and 1 base from J, the junction kept 0 bases outside the gene matches. The CDR3 contains 15 residues. CDR3 sequence reads: CSVEGTSGSYNEQFF. The DNA for the CDR3 is TGCAGCGTTGAAGGGACTAGCGGGTCCTACAATGAGCAGTTCTTC.

CDR3 DNA: TGTGCCAGCAGTTCGTCCCCCAGGGGACAGGGCGGCACAGATACGCAGTATTTT. Protein: CASSSSPRGQGGTDTQYF. The rearrangement links TRBV27 to TRBJ2-3, with 9 bases matching TRBD1. The V gene's germline CDR1 is MNHEY and CDR2 SMNVEV (reference sequence). J lost 1 base, V lost 4 bases, and 12 bases had no gene match. This CDR3 spans 18 amino acids.

This chain links TRBV9 with TRBJ2-1; no clear D. The CDR3 is made up of 12 amino acids. The germline gives CDR1 SGDLS, CDR2 YYNGEE. V shed 0 bases and J shed 8 bases, with 6 bases lying between them. DNA for the CDR3: TGTGCCAGCAGCGTAGGAGGATATGAGCAGTTCTTC. It codes for CASSVGGYEQFF. Full variable domain (remainder filled in from reference TRBV9 and TRBJ2-1): DSGVTQTPKHLITATGQRVTLRCSPRSGDLSVYWYQQSLDQGLQFLIQYYNGEERAKGNILERFSAQQFPDLHSELNLSSLELGDSALYFCASSVGGYEQFFGPGTRLTVL.

This clone has a single count. The chain employs TRBV6-1 and TRBJ1-5; 8 nucleotides agree with TRBD1. The CDR3 runs 17 residues. J was trimmed by 3 bases and V by 1 base; bases with no gene match: 8. Per the germline V gene, CDR1 is MNHNS and CDR2 is SASEGT. CDR3: CASSEGVDRGANQPQHF. DNA of the CDR3: TGTGCCAGCAGTGAAGGAGTTGACAGGGGCGCCAATCAGCCCCAGCATTTT.

The rearrangement joins TRBV5-1 to TRBJ2-3, with D perhaps matching TRBD1 or TRBD2 (6 bases each). The CDR3 runs 13 residues. Looked up from germline, CDR1 is SGHRS and CDR2 is YFSETQ. Trimming shortened V by 3 bases and J by 6 bases, and 11 bases separated the two germline ends. CDR3 sequence: CASSWRGEDTQYF. CDR3 DNA sequence: TGCGCCAGCAGCTGGAGGGGGGAGGATACGCAGTATTTT.

By its share, this clone is medium-sized. This chain uses TRBV18 with TRBJ1-3, with a weak D call TRBD1 (5 bases). Germline values: CDR1 KGHSH, CDR2 LQKENI. The CDR3 has 13 amino acids. Between the trimmed V and J ends, which lost 3 bases and 8 bases, there was a span of 11 bases. The CDR3 region has the DNA TGTGCCAGCTCACCGGGACGGGTAGACACCATATATTTT. Protein sequence: CASSPGRVDTIYF.

CDR3: CASSSDVSFGPSTDTQYF. The CDR3 DNA reads as TGTGCCAGCAGTTCAGATGTTAGTTTCGGGCCGAGCACAGATACGCAGTATTTT. This chain uses TRBV28 with TRBJ2-3; D call uncertain. V was pared by 4 bases and J by 0 bases, with 20 bases between. This CDR3 is built from 18 residues. Looked up from germline, CDR1 is MDHEN and CDR2 is SYDVKM.

This clone was seen a handful of times. V and J are TRBV28 and TRBJ2-5; maybe TRBD1 (6 bases). Looked up from germline, CDR1 is MDHEN and CDR2 is SYDVKM. The ends were cut back, 6 bases at V and 5 bases at J, with 13 bases in the middle. The CDR3 is 13 residues long. The CDR3 loop reads CASSSTGRETQYF. CDR3 in DNA: TGTGCCAGCAGCTCCACAGGGCGCGAGACCCAGTACTTC.

The chain joins TRBV18 to TRBJ1-2, with D maybe TRBD1 (5 bases). V was shortened by 3 bases and J by 4 bases, with 15 bases between the two germline ends. CDR3 size: 15 residues. CDR1 and CDR2 from the germline V gene are KGHSH and LQKENI. The CDR3 DNA sequence: TGTGCCAGCTCACCGGGCAGGGACGTTTTCTATGGCTACACCTTC. It yields the protein CASSPGRDVFYGYTF.

The rearrangement uses TRBV5-1 and TRBJ2-1; the D gene could be TRBD1 or TRBD2 (6 bases each). V lost 0 bases, J lost 6 bases, and 16 bases lay in between. Per the germline V gene, CDR1 is SGHRS and CDR2 is YFSETQ. The CDR3 has 16 residues. The CDR3 is CASSLVTGVGGNEQFF. CDR3 in DNA: TGCGCCAGCAGCTTGGTGACAGGAGTCGGGGGCAATGAGCAGTTCTTC.

In this sample, this clone turned up many times. The gene calls are TRBV5-1 and TRBJ2-7; the D gene is possibly TRBD2 (6 bases). The CDR3 consists of 12 residues. The germline V gene has CDR1 SGHRS and CDR2 YFSETQ. Trimming shortened V by 2 bases and J by 4 bases, and 7 bases separated the two germline ends. In DNA form, the CDR3 reads TGCGCCAGCAGCTTCGGAGGGTACGAGCAGTACTTC. Encoded protein: CASSFGGYEQYF.

The rearrangement links TRBV6-1 to TRBJ2-3, with TRBD2 matching 7 bases. In germline, CDR1 is MNHNS, CDR2 SASEGT. This CDR3 comprises 13 residues. Trimming removed 10 bases from V and 5 bases from J; junction bases left unmatched: 9. The CDR3 protein is CATLGREGDTQYF. In nucleotides, the CDR3 is TGTGCCACTTTAGGCAGGGAGGGAGATACGCAGTATTTT.